The 14 T cell receptor beta chains presented below share a single source sample, sequenced in a study of shared T cell receptors in the human thymus (dated by TCRdb to the early 2020s). Library preparation employed the immunoSEQ multiplex PCR assay. TCRdb took over this immuneACCESS table, retaining in-frame rearrangements with V and J assigned. Such tables are incomplete; in checked studies, under half of the missing clones stem from an unresolved V gene, and the remainder is unexplained. Present in this sample are some 700,000 clones, around 87% of which were seen just once. 0.0095% to 0.013% of the sample is held by the ten biggest clonotypes. This sample also appeared in a second study, on human thymus T cells.

Sequenced input: thymocytes. These receptors originate from a boy under two years old with a congenital heart defect. Donor details come from another sample of the same person, matched by shared clones.

The chain has TRBV7-2 and TRBJ1-2; no reliable D call. The CDR3 sequence is 13 residues long. Trimming cost V 8 bases and J 4 bases, with 14 bases left between them. Germline V CDR1 and CDR2: SGHTA, FQGNSA. The CDR3 DNA sequence: TGTGCCAGCGCCCGAGGGTGGGGCTATGGCTACACCTTC. Its protein is CASARGWGYGYTF.

The chain carries TRBV13 and TRBJ2-7, with TRBD1 matching 7 bases. V was clipped by 5 bases and J by 5 bases; unmatched bases: 12. Germline CDR1 is PRHDT and CDR2 is FYEKMQ (reference sequence). This CDR3 contains 15 residues. The CDR3 sequence: CASSGARGLVDEQYF. CDR3 DNA: TGTGCCAGCAGCGGCGCGAGGGGGCTCGTCGACGAGCAGTACTTC. Using reference TRBV13 and TRBJ2-7 for the parts outside the CDR3, the full variable domain is AAGVIQSPRHLIKEKRETATLKCYPIPRHDTVYWYQQGPGQDPQFLISFYEKMQSDKGSIPDRFSAQQFSDYHSELNMSSLELGDSALYFCASSGARGLVDEQYFGPGTRLTVT.

This chain joins TRBV27 and TRBJ2-3, with TRBD2 identical over 9 bases. CDR3 size: 16 residues. Trimming took 5 bases from V and 0 from J; bases not matched to a gene: 6. CDR1 and CDR2 from the germline V gene are MNHEY and SMNVEV (reference sequence). The CDR3 loop is CASSPGLAGSTDTQYF. The CDR3 DNA is TGTGCCAGCAGTCCCGGGCTAGCGGGGAGCACAGATACGCAGTATTTT.

V usage is TRBV19 and J usage is TRBJ1-2; D perhaps matches TRBD1 (5 bases). The CDR3 runs to 10 residues. CDR1 LNHDA and CDR2 SQIVND come from the germline V gene (reference sequence). The germline V and J ends were trimmed by 9 bases and 4 bases, with 6 bases remaining between them. CDR3 loop: CASQGYGYTF. The CDR3 DNA follows: TGTGCCAGCCAGGGCTATGGCTACACCTTC.

The gene calls are TRBV11-2 and TRBJ2-2, with a weak D call TRBD1 (6 bases). The CDR3 covers 16 residues. V lost 4 bases, J lost 0 bases, and 12 bases lay in between. CDR1 is SGHAT, CDR2 FQNNGV, per germline. CDR3 amino acids: CASSSGGHSNTGELFF. In nucleotides, the CDR3 is TGTGCCAGCAGCTCTGGGGGCCACTCGAACACCGGGGAGCTGTTTTTT.

The gene calls are TRBV12-5 and TRBJ1-2; 8 bases agree with TRBD1. The germline CDR1 and CDR2 sequences are LGHNT and FRNRAP. The CDR3 has 16 residues. V dropped 5 bases and J dropped 4; count of bases not matched to a gene: 12. CDR3 bases: TGTGCTAGTGGTGCCACCCCACAGGGGGATGGCTATGGCTACACCTTC. Its protein product is CASGATPQGDGYGYTF.

The count of this clone is one. The J gene is TRBJ2-7, the V gene TRBV27; 10 positions match TRBD2. With 6 bases clipped from V and 5 bases from J, the junction kept 22 bases outside the gene matches. This CDR3 region has 19 residues. Germline CDR1 and CDR2: MNHEY and SMNVEV (reference sequence). CDR3 sequence (DNA): TGTGCCAGCAGAATCCCGTCCCGCCCTAAAGCGGGAGGGCGTAACGAGCAGTACTTC. Residues: CASRIPSRPKAGGRNEQYF.

The rearrangement uses TRBV4-2 and TRBJ2-2, with 7 bases matching TRBD1. The CDR3 sequence is 18 residues long. Germline values: CDR1 LGHNA, CDR2 YNFKEQ. V lost 0 bases and J lost 1; bases outside the gene matches: 8. The DNA for the CDR3 is TGTGCCAGCAGCCAAGACCCCGGGACAGAGAAGAACACCGGGGAGCTGTTTTTT. This gives the protein CASSQDPGTEKNTGELFF.

V usage is TRBV4-2 and J usage is TRBJ2-3, with TRBD2 as a possible D gene (6 bases). Germline CDR1 is LGHNA and CDR2 is YNFKEQ. Deletions cut 1 base from V and 3 bases from J, with 11 bases between. There are 15 residues in the CDR3. Written as DNA, the CDR3 is TGTGCCAGCAGCCAAGCGGACTATGGAACAGATACGCAGTATTTT. The encoded protein is CASSQADYGTDTQYF.

This sequence joins TRBV10-1 and TRBJ2-1, with 9 bases aligning to TRBD1. V shed 2 bases and J 2 bases; nucleotides not matched to a gene: 1. The V gene's germline CDR1 is WNHNN and CDR2 SYGVQD (reference sequence). CDR3 size: 15 residues. CDR3 region: CASSEDRGTYNEQFF. The DNA of the CDR3 is TGCGCCAGCAGTGAGGACAGGGGGACCTACAATGAGCAGTTCTTC.

The genes are TRBV28 and TRBJ1-1; D is perhaps TRBD1 (6 bases). From germline, CDR1 is MDHEN and CDR2 SYDVKM. The CDR3 consists of 14 residues. V was clipped by 5 bases and J by 5 bases, with 15 bases between them. The CDR3 loop reads CASSRPGGGTEAFF. The CDR3 bases are TGTGCCAGCAGTCGCCCGGGGGGCGGAACTGAAGCTTTCTTT.

The chain has TRBV7-9 and TRBJ2-7, with D unclear. This CDR3 region has 14 residues. Germline V lookup: CDR1 SEHNR, CDR2 FQNEAQ (reference sequence). The V and J ends lost 1 base and 3 bases respectively, with 10 bases between them. The CDR3 loop reads CASSLGQPDYEQYF. DNA of the CDR3: TGTGCCAGCAGCTTAGGGCAACCCGACTACGAGCAGTACTTC.

In nucleotides, the CDR3 is TGTGCTAGTGGTTTGGTCCCCGGGACAGGGACGAGTGAAGCTTTCTTT. Its translation: CASGLVPGTGTSEAFF. The J gene is TRBJ1-1, the V gene TRBV12-5; 9 bases fit TRBD1. V was pared by 0 bases and J by 7 bases, with 9 bases of the junction left unmatched. The CDR3 has 16 amino acids. Germline CDR1 is LGHNT and CDR2 is FRNRAP.

V is TRBV30 and J is TRBJ2-1; 9 bases are shared with TRBD2. In germline, CDR1 is GTSNPN, CDR2 SVGIG (reference sequence). Trimming at V came to 3 bases and at J to 0 bases, leaving 12 bases not matched to a gene. The CDR3 covers 18 residues. CDR3 DNA sequence: TGTGCCTGGAGGACAGACGGGACTAGCCAGAGCTCCTACAATGAGCAGTTCTTC. It specifies CAWRTDGTSQSSYNEQFF. Full variable domain (remainder filled in from reference TRBV30 and TRBJ2-1): SQTIHQWPATLVQPVGSPLSLECTVEGTSNPNLYWYRQAAGRGLQLLFYSVGIGQISSEVPQNLSASRPQDRQFILSSKKLLLSDSGFYLCAWRTDGTSQSSYNEQFFGPGTRLTVL.